This TCR beta chain was captured in a study of cytomegalovirus exposure and HLA in healthy donors (dated by TCRdb to 2017 to 2019). About the investigation overall: According to a later analysis, the approximately 130 validation repertoires were produced on the same platform as the 600 to 850 repertoires of the first cohort. The aim of the study was to test whether cataloging public T cell receptors could identify signatures of past pathogen exposure. A separate validation cohort of 100 to 150 different subjects was used in addition to the approximately 700-subject first cohort. High-throughput TCR immunosequencing, statistical association of individual TCRs with disease status, and machine learning were combined to predict cytomegalovirus infection status.

About this clone itself: The clone's antigen remains unknown. Per-base quality was not reported, and no clone a single base away is much larger than it.

The library relied on the immunoSEQ multiplex PCR assay. The published analysis was carried out like this. A statistical classification framework was built for diagnosing cytomegalovirus status from the catalog of TCR beta chain sequences. The table comes from immuneACCESS by way of TCRdb, which keeps in-frame sequences with V and J called. Part of the clones is missing from these tables; in studies checked, under half for an unresolved V gene and the rest for unknown reasons. The DNA was the basis for D and trimming; V, J and clone size are from that table. Here the sample has roughly 56,000 clones; 93% occur a single time. The ten largest clonotypes hold around 1.7% of the sample. Donors formed part of the validation cohort, which comprised 120 subjects and was distinct from the first cohort of under 750 subjects. Taken from the germline V gene, the CDR1 and CDR2 loops are MNHNS and SASEGT. V is pared back by 5 bases and J by 3 bases, with 13 bases lying between the germline termini. Measured from the cysteine to the phenylalanine, the CDR3 is 15 residues long. The entry retains the CDR3 DNA only, 45 bases that are in frame from base 1.

On the study overall, not on this receptor specifically: In a later analysis, TCRs clustered in the first cohort were found to also tend to co-occur in the roughly 110 validation repertoires, with 94% of cluster scores above 0. It was suggested by the authors that the approach could potentially be generalized to other disease states and immunological phenotypes. A total of about 150 TCR beta chains were listed by the study as associated with cytomegalovirus. All 120 or so repertoires were used to score co-occurrence in the validation cohort in a later analysis, because that analysis had no HLA typing for the cohort. Most TCR sequences were seen in very few donors, while some public TCRs were found in many individuals. In vitro tests confirmed that three of the cytomegalovirus-associated TCR beta chains recognize cytomegalovirus antigens. In both the original and validation cohorts, the classifier was reported to diagnose cytomegalovirus status with high specificity and sensitivity.

The chain is assembled from TRBV6-1 and TRBJ2-2; tentative D gene TRBD1, with 6 bases matching. This clonotype was obtained from a woman under 30 in good health and CMV-seropositive. Sequencing input: PBMCs. The bases are TGTGCCAGCAGTCCAGGGGTAATGGACACCGGGGAGCTGTTTTTT. Its protein product is CASSPGVMDTGELFF.